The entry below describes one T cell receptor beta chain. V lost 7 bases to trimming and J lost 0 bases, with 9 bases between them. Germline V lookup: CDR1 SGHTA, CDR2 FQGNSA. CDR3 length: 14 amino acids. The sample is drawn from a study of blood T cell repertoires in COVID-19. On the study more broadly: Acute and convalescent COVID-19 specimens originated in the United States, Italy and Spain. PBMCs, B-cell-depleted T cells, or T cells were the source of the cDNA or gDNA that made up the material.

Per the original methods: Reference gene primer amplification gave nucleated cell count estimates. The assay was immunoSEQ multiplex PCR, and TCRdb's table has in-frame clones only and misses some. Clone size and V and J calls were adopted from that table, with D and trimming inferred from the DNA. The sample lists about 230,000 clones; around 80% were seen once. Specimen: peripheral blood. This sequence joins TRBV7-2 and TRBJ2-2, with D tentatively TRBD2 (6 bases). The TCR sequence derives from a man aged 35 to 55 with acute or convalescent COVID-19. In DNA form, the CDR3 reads TGTGCCAGCACCGGGAGCGCGAACACCGGGGAGCTGTTTTTT. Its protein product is CASTGSANTGELFF.